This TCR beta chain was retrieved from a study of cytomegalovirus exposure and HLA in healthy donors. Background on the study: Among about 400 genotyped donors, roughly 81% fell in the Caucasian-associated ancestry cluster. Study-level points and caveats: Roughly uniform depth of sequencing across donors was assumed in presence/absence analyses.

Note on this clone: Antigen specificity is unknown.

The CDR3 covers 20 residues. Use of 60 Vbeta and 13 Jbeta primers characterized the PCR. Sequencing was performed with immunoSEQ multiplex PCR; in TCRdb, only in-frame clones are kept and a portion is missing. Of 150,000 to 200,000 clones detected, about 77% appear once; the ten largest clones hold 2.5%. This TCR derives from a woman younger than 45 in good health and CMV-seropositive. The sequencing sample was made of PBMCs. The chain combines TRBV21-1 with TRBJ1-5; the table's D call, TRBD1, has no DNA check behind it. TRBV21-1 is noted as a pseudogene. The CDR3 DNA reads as TGTGCCAGCAGCAAAGGGGTGTTAGGGACAGGCCAGCCTAGCAATCAGCCCCAGCATTTT. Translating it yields CASSKGVLGTGQPSNQPQHF.